This T cell receptor (beta chain) was recovered during a study of blood T cells in healthy people across ages. Overall study findings and caveats: Estimated diversity that came from one million T cells was considered an underestimate. Aged donors had fewer naive CD4+ cells and lower diversity than long-lived donors. Naive T cell percentage and TCR beta diversity correlated strongly. In older individuals, TCR beta diversity per million T cells was lower, falling roughly linearly with age.

This clonotype is a singleton in its sample. As yet, its antigen is unknown. Using a J-beta primer mix together with a sample-barcoded 5' primer, a second PCR was run for roughly 6 to 12 cycles. One entry per CDR3 protein, called by TCRdb with MiXCR from the 5' RACE reads. This repertoire shows around 1.7 million distinct CDR3 sequences, approximately 30% found once; its top ten account for 7.7%. Looked up from germline, CDR1 is SGHRS and CDR2 is YFSETQ. This CDR3 comprises 13 residues. The specimen was blood. The clonotype was recovered from a woman aged 25 to 39 in good health. The V gene is TRBV5-1, the J gene TRBJ2-7, with 7 nucleotides matching TRBD2. The better agreement between TRBJ2-5 and the DNA end casts doubt on the J call. The CDR3 sequence: CASSYSGTETQYF. DNA of the CDR3: TGCGCCAGCAGTTACAGCGGGACGGAGACCCAGTACTTC.